These 26 T cell receptor beta chains came from one sample sequenced in a study of blood T cell repertoires in COVID-19. TCRdb keeps only in-frame clones here, not all; method: immunoSEQ multiplex PCR. The sample gives about 160,000 clones, about 83% of which show up once; roughly 8.6% is in the top ten. Material for sequencing was peripheral blood. Source of these receptors: a man between 60 and 70 years old with acute or convalescent COVID-19.

V and J are TRBV6-5 and TRBJ1-2; D not resolved. The length of the CDR3 is 13 residues. V was pared by 5 bases and J by 2 bases, with 9 bases between. Looked up from germline, CDR1 is MNHEY and CDR2 is SVGAGI. The CDR3 nucleotides read TGTGCCAGCAGTCCCAATGGCAACTATGGCTACACCTTC. Translated: CASSPNGNYGYTF.

V usage is TRBV7-2 and J usage is TRBJ2-7; 8 bases map to TRBD1. The V segment lost 0 bases and the J segment 6 bases; nucleotides outside the gene matches: 10. Germline V gene data show CDR1 as SGHTA and CDR2 as FQGNSA. CDR3 length: 16 residues. DNA for the CDR3: TGTGCCAGCAGCTTAGCGCTGGGGACAGGAACCTCCGAGCAGTACTTC. Residues: CASSLALGTGTSEQYF.

This clone was detected only a few times. The chain links TRBV10-3 to TRBJ1-2, with D hard to call. The CDR3 is 12 amino acids. Trimming took 9 bases from V and 3 from J, leaving 11 bases between them. The germline CDR1 and CDR2 sequences are ENHRY and SYGVKD. The CDR3 nucleotides read TGTGCCATTTGGTCCCCGGACTATGGCTACACCTTC. It specifies CAIWSPDYGYTF.

The V call is TRBV6-6, the J call TRBJ2-3; 7 nucleotides agree with TRBD2. The ends lost 4 bases at V and 5 bases at J; junction bases unmatched: 6. Germline V gives CDR1 MNHNY, CDR2 SVGAGI (reference sequence). The CDR3 is made up of 14 amino acids. The CDR3 DNA follows: TGTGCCAGCAGTTTCAGCGGGGCTGGAGATACGCAGTATTTT. It encodes CASSFSGAGDTQYF.

The V call is TRBV5-4, the J call TRBJ2-5; 8 nucleotides align to TRBD2. CDR1 and CDR2 (germline): SGHNT, YYREEE (reference sequence). J gave up 5 bases and V 5 bases, and 8 bases lay outside the gene matches. The CDR3 spans 14 residues. This CDR3 reads CASRPGLELETQYF. The DNA of the CDR3 is TGTGCCAGCAGGCCGGGACTAGAGTTGGAGACCCAGTACTTC.

CDR3 loop: CASSRGVDGNTIYF. The DNA for the CDR3 is TGTGCCAGCAGCCGCGGGGTAGACGGAAACACCATATATTTT. The chain combines TRBV3-1 (or the pseudogene TRBV3-2) with TRBJ1-3; D is unresolved. CDR3 size: 14 residues. The ends were cut back, 4 bases at V and 4 bases at J, with 11 bases in the middle. Per the germline V gene, CDR1 is LGHDT and CDR2 is YNNKEL (reference sequence).

The chain links TRBV27 to TRBJ2-7; the match to TRBD1 covers 11 bases. The CDR3 loop spans 15 amino acids. The trim removed 6 bases at V and 5 bases at J, leaving 9 bases unmatched. Germline CDR1 MNHEY, CDR2 SMNVEV (reference sequence). The chain's CDR3 is CASRGVGQGDHEQYF. The CDR3 nucleotides are TGTGCCAGCAGGGGGGTGGGACAGGGGGACCACGAGCAGTACTTC.

The V gene is TRBV7-8, the J gene TRBJ2-5, with a possible D match to TRBD2 (6 bases). The CDR3 length is 14 residues. V shed 4 bases and J shed 1 base, with 10 bases lying between them. Germline V CDR1 and CDR2: SGHVS, FQNEAQ. The CDR3 sequence is CASSSPGSQETQYF. CDR3 bases: TGTGCCAGCAGCTCACCCGGGAGCCAAGAGACCCAGTACTTC.

This clone has ten or more counts. The chain is built from TRBV19 and TRBJ1-5, with 8 positions matching TRBD1. V lost 5 bases to trimming and J lost 7 bases; unmatched junction nucleotides: 4. The CDR3 sequence is 13 residues long. Germline loops: CDR1 LNHDA, CDR2 SQIVND (reference sequence). The CDR3 here is CASSSGGRQPQHF. For the CDR3, the DNA is TGTGCCAGTAGTTCAGGGGGCCGACAGCCCCAGCATTTT.

This clone was recorded only once. The V gene is TRBV4-3, the J gene TRBJ2-7, with 8 bases aligning to TRBD2. V gave up 1 base and J gave up 2 bases; unmatched junction bases: 4. The CDR3 has 15 amino acids. Germline values: CDR1 LGHNA, CDR2 YSLEER. In DNA, the CDR3 is TGCGCCAGCAGCCAAGCCGCCGGGGGGGCCTACGAGCAGTACTTC. Translating it yields CASSQAAGGAYEQYF.

This clone showed up just a few times. The V call is TRBV2, the J call TRBJ1-4; no clear D. The V end was cut by 8 bases, the J end by 0 bases, with 13 bases between. Germline values: CDR1 SNHLY, CDR2 FYNNEI. This CDR3 contains 15 residues. The CDR3 region has the DNA TGTGCCAGCGCACAGAAAGGTGCAACTAATGAAAAACTGTTTTTT. Protein sequence: CASAQKGATNEKLFF.

The gene calls are TRBV5-5 and TRBJ1-2; 8 nucleotides line up with TRBD1. The CDR3 has 13 residues. V lost 1 base and J lost 9; bases outside the gene matches: 5. The V gene's germline CDR1 is SGHKS and CDR2 YYEKEE (reference sequence). CDR3 in amino acids: CASSLSGGGSYTF. The CDR3 nucleotides read TGTGCCAGCAGCTTGTCAGGGGGCGGGAGCTACACCTTC.

This clone appeared a single time. The chain joins TRBV29-1 to TRBJ2-7; a weak D match, TRBD1 (5 bases). The CDR3 contains 15 residues. Germline V gene lookup returns CDR1 SQVTM and CDR2 ANQGSEA. Trimming took off 0 bases at V and 3 bases at J, with 15 bases between the two ends. Written as DNA, the CDR3 is TGCAGCGTTGAAGATCGGCAGGGATCAGGCTACGAGCAGTACTTC. This gives the protein CSVEDRQGSGYEQYF.

The V gene is TRBV30, the J gene TRBJ1-3, with D maybe TRBD1 (5 bases). V lost 3 bases, J lost 8 bases, and 11 bases lay in between. This CDR3 spans 12 amino acids. Germline CDR1 and CDR2: GTSNPN and SVGIG (reference sequence). The DNA of the CDR3 is TGTGCCTGGAGGCAGGGAGGATACACCATATATTTT. Translation gives CAWRQGGYTIYF.

This clone occurred once. The CDR3 DNA reads as TGCGCCAGCAGCTTGACTCCTAGCGGCACAGATACGCAGTATTTT. This gives the protein CASSLTPSGTDTQYF. This rearrangement joins TRBV5-1 to TRBJ2-3; D is perhaps TRBD2 (6 bases). With 1 base removed from V and 1 base from J, the gap between germline ends came to 10 bases. In germline, CDR1 is SGHRS, CDR2 YFSETQ. This CDR3 is 15 amino acids long.

The rearrangement uses TRBV10-3 and TRBJ2-3; 8 bases are shared with TRBD2. The CDR3 runs to 14 residues. Germline assignment: CDR1 ENHRY and CDR2 SYGVKD. J gave up 6 bases and V 6 bases, and 8 bases lay outside the gene matches. In DNA form, the CDR3 reads TGTGCCATCAGCCCCCGGGGGGGTTCGGATACGCAGTATTTT. Translated: CAISPRGGSDTQYF.

The J gene is TRBJ2-7, the V gene TRBV27; TRBD2 agrees at 7 bases. CDR3 length: 16 amino acids. Looked up from germline, CDR1 is MNHEY and CDR2 is SMNVEV (reference sequence). Unmatched junction bases numbered 8, after V lost 1 base and J lost 2 bases. The CDR3 is CASSLLGGGAAYEQYF. DNA for the CDR3: TGTGCCAGCAGTTTATTGGGCGGGGGTGCTGCCTACGAGCAGTACTTC.

The gene calls are TRBV27 and TRBJ2-7; D possibly corresponds to TRBD2 (7 bases). The V end was cut by 3 bases, the J end by 3 bases, with 12 bases between. The V gene's germline CDR1 is MNHEY and CDR2 SMNVEV (reference sequence). The CDR3 contains 14 residues. CDR3 amino acids: CASSFGGAIYEQYF. The CDR3 nucleotides read TGTGCCAGCAGTTTTGGGGGGGCGATCTACGAGCAGTACTTC.

The chain has TRBV5-1 and TRBJ2-7, with TRBD1 matching over 8 bases. V was pared by 2 bases and J by 5 bases, with 3 bases of the junction left unmatched. The CDR3 consists of 13 residues. CDR1 SGHRS and CDR2 YFSETQ come from the germline V gene. Here the CDR3 reads CASSLDRGDEQYF. Here the CDR3 DNA reads TGCGCCAGCAGCTTAGACAGGGGCGACGAGCAGTACTTC.

The chain recombines TRBV5-1 with TRBJ2-2; D unresolved. The CDR3 contains 14 residues. The ends were cut back, 0 bases at V and 5 bases at J, with 8 bases in the middle. Germline-derived CDR1 and CDR2 are SGHRS and YFSETQ. The CDR3 coding sequence is TGCGCCAGCAGCTTGGCCCGAGCAACCGGGGAGCTGTTTTTT. This gives the protein CASSLARATGELFF.

The chain couples TRBV5-8 to TRBJ1-6; 7 positions agree with TRBD1. Germline lookup yields CDR1 SGHTS and CDR2 YDEGEE. The CDR3 length is 14 residues. The V gene end was trimmed by 8 bases and the J gene end by 8 bases; junction bases not matched to a gene: 10. The DNA for the CDR3 is TGTGCCAGTAAACAGGGGTGGCGGGATTCACCCCTCCACTTT. This encodes CASKQGWRDSPLHF. Supplemented by reference TRBV5-8 and TRBJ1-6, the full variable domain reads EAGVTQSPTHLIKTRGQQATLRCSPISGHTSVYWYQQALGLGLQFLLWYDEGEERNRGNFPPRFSGRQFPNYSSELNVNALELEDSALYLCASKQGWRDSPLHFGNGTRLTVT.

This clone was seen only once. This rearrangement joins TRBV5-1 to TRBJ2-6; TRBD1 is a possible D gene (5 bases). V was trimmed by 4 bases and J by 2 bases, leaving 10 bases between them. CDR1 SGHRS and CDR2 YFSETQ come from the germline V gene. The CDR3 has 15 residues. CDR3 in DNA: TGCGCCAGCAGCGACCAGGGTGCTGGGGCCAACGTCCTGACTTTC. This encodes CASSDQGAGANVLTF. Complete variable domain (other parts from reference TRBV5-1 and TRBJ2-6): KAGVTQTPRYLIKTRGQQVTLSCSPISGHRSVSWYQQTPGQGLQFLFEYFSETQRNKGNFPGRFSGRQFSNSRSEMNVSTLELGDSALYLCASSDQGAGANVLTFGAGSRLTVL.

The rearrangement links TRBV29-1 to TRBJ1-2; D unresolved. CDR1 is SQVTM and CDR2 is ANQGSEA in the germline V gene. The ends were cut back, 6 bases at V and 8 bases at J, with 16 bases in the middle. The CDR3 covers 12 residues. CDR3 sequence reads: CSVPWGGRGYTF. The DNA for the CDR3 is TGCAGCGTCCCCTGGGGAGGGAGAGGCTACACCTTC.

CDR3 sequence (DNA): TGTGCCAGCAGTACAGGGATGCAAAACATTCAGTACTTC. It specifies CASSTGMQNIQYF. The chain combines TRBV7-2 with TRBJ2-4; maybe TRBD1 (6 bases). The V gene lost 6 bases and the J gene lost 5 bases, with 11 bases spanning the gap. The CDR3 spans 13 residues. The germline CDR1 and CDR2 sequences are SGHTA and FQGNSA. Supplemented by reference TRBV7-2 and TRBJ2-4, the full variable domain reads GAGVSQSPSNKVTEKGKDVELRCDPISGHTALYWYRQSLGQGLEFLIYFQGNSAPDKSGLPSDRFSAERTGGSVSTLTIQRTQQEDSAVYLCASSTGMQNIQYFGAGTRLSVL.

This chain connects TRBV30 to TRBJ1-1, with 7 bases lining up with TRBD1. The trim removed 4 bases at V and 5 bases at J, leaving 10 bases unmatched. The CDR3 covers 14 residues. Germline V CDR1 and CDR2: GTSNPN, SVGIG (reference sequence). The CDR3 spells CAWNLGTAGTEAFF. The CDR3, as DNA: TGTGCCTGGAATTTGGGGACAGCCGGGACTGAAGCTTTCTTT.

This clone was seen repeatedly, ten times or more. The rearrangement joins TRBV11-1 to TRBJ1-2, with 10 bases fitting TRBD1. J gave up 4 bases and V 5 bases, and 7 bases lay outside the gene matches. The CDR3 totals 15 residues. Per the germline V gene, CDR1 is SGHAT and CDR2 is FQDESV (reference sequence). CDR3 DNA sequence: TGTGCCAGCAGCCCTGGGACAGGGGTTTTCTATGGCTACACCTTC. It yields the protein CASSPGTGVFYGYTF. The complete variable domain, with remaining parts taken from reference TRBV11-1 and TRBJ1-2, reads EAEVAQSPRYKITEKSQAVAFWCDPISGHATLYWYRQILGQGPELLVQFQDESVVDDSQLPKDRFSAERLKGVDSTLKIQPAELGDSAMYLCASSPGTGVFYGYTFGSGTRLTVV.